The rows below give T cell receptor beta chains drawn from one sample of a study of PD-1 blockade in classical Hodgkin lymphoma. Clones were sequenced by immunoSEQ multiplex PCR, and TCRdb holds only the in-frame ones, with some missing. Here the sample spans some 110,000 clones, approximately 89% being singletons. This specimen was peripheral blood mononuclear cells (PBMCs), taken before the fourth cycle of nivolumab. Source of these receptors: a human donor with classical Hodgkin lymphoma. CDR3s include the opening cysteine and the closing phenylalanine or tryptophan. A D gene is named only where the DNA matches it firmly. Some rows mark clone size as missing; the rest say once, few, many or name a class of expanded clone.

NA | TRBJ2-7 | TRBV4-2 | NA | CASSQEINPWGEQYF | TGTGCCAGCAGCCAAGAAATCAACCCGTGGGGCGAGCAGTACTTC
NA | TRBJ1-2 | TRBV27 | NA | CASSLRGPSYGYTF | TGTGCCAGCAGTTTGAGGGGTCCTTCCTATGGCTACACCTTC
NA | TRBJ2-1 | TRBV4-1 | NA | CASSQETARSTYNEQFF | TGCGCCAGCAGCCAAGAGACGGCCCGGTCCACCTACAATGAGCAGTTCTTC
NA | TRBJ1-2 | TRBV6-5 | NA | CASSRDGYYGYTF | TGTGCCAGCAGCCGGGACGGGTACTATGGCTACACCTTC
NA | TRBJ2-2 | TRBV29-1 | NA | CSVEGGRAGELFF | TGCAGCGTTGAAGGGGGCAGGGCCGGGGAGCTGTTTTTT
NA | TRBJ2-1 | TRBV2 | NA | CASISDNEQFF | TGTGCCAGCATTTCCGACAATGAGCAGTTCTTC
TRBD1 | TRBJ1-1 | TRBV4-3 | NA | CASSHRQGAGEAFF | TGCGCCAGCAGCCACAGACAGGGGGCCGGTGAAGCTTTCTTT
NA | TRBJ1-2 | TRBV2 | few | CASGAGSGYTF | TGTGCCAGCGGGGCAGGGAGTGGCTACACCTTC
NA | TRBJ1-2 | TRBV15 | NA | CATSATLGQSNYGYTF | TGTGCCACCAGCGCTACCCTCGGACAGTCTAACTATGGCTACACCTTC
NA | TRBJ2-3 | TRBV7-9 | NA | CASSLEPNTQYF | TGTGCCAGCAGCTTAGAACCAAATACGCAGTATTTT
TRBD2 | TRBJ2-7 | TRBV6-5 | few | CASSYAGGPPEQYF | TGTGCCAGCAGTTATGCGGGAGGGCCCCCTGAGCAGTACTTC
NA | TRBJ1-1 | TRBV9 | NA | CASRKGDTEAFF | TGTGCCAGCCGTAAGGGAGATACTGAAGCTTTCTTT
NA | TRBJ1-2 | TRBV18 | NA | CASSQSDSNYGYTF | TGTGCCAGCTCACAAAGCGACAGCAACTATGGCTACACCTTC
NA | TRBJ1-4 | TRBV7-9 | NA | CASSLEGKPYEKLFF | TGTGCCAGCAGCTTAGAGGGGAAGCCGTATGAAAAACTGTTTTTT
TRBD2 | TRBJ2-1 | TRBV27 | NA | CASSSRGLAGLAPGNEQFF | TGTGCCAGCAGTTCCCGCGGACTAGCGGGCCTGGCCCCAGGCAATGAGCAGTTCTTC
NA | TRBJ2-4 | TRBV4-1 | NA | CASSPSDIESIQYF | TGCGCCAGCAGCCCCTCGGACATAGAAAGCATTCAGTACTTC
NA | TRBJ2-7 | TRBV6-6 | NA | CASETGSYEQYF | TGTGCCAGCGAAACAGGGTCCTACGAGCAGTACTTC
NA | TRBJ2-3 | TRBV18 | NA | CASSGASTDTQYF | TGTGCCAGCTCCGGGGCAAGCACAGATACGCAGTATTTT
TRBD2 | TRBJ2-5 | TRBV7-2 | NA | CASSFLGLAAGETQYF | TGTGCCAGCAGCTTCCTCGGACTAGCGGCGGGCGAGACCCAGTACTTC
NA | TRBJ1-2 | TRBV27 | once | CASSPPDGNYGYTF | TGTGCCAGCAGTCCCCCGGACGGTAACTATGGCTACACCTTC
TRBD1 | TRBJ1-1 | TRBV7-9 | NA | CASSLVGTGRPEAFF | TGTGCCAGCAGCTTAGTTGGGACAGGGCGCCCTGAAGCTTTCTTT